Below are 23 T cell receptor beta chains sequenced from a single sample in a study of T cell changes during pregnancy in multiple sclerosis. The protocol was immunoSEQ multiplex PCR, while the TCRdb copy is restricted to in-frame clones and leaves out a portion. The repertoire has around 80,000 clones, roughly 94% of them found once; the top ten carry more than 0.75%. The sequences come from peripheral blood, collected in the second trimester of pregnancy. Receptors were obtained from a female donor in good health, enrolled as a control in a pregnancy study.

The chain combines TRBV7-6 with TRBJ1-1; 7 bases align to TRBD1. With 5 bases clipped from V and 1 base from J, the junction kept 13 bases outside the gene matches. This CDR3 has 17 residues. Germline V gene sequence: CDR1 SGHVS, CDR2 FNYEAQ. CDR3 amino acids: CASSPKPPDRRNTEAFF. CDR3 DNA: TGTGCCAGCAGCCCCAAGCCCCCGGACAGGAGGAACACTGAAGCTTTCTTT.

The V and J genes are TRBV29-1 and TRBJ1-1; 7 bases agree with TRBD1. Germline V gene data show CDR1 as SQVTM and CDR2 as ANQGSEA. With V trimmed by 4 bases and J by 4 bases, 9 bases remained unmatched. CDR3 length equals 14 residues. The CDR3: CSVGTGEYVTEAFF. The CDR3 nucleotides are TGCAGCGTTGGTACAGGGGAGTATGTCACTGAAGCTTTCTTT.

The V and J genes are TRBV5-1 and TRBJ1-4, with 9 bases that match TRBD1. The CDR3 extends over 15 amino acids. With V trimmed by 0 bases and J by 6 bases, 3 bases remained unmatched. CDR1 SGHRS and CDR2 YFSETQ come from the germline V gene. CDR3 DNA: TGCGCCAGCAGCTTGGTAGGGACAGGGTATGAAAAACTGTTTTTT. This translates into CASSLVGTGYEKLFF.

This clone was detected a few times. The rearrangement joins TRBV5-5 to TRBJ1-2, with D perhaps TRBD1 (6 bases). V shed 2 bases and J shed 2 bases, with 7 bases lying between them. There are 13 residues in the CDR3. CDR1 and CDR2 from the germline V gene are SGHKS and YYEKEE (reference sequence). CDR3 DNA sequence: TGTGCCAGCAGCTTTACAGGGAACTATGGCTACACCTTC. This sequence encodes CASSFTGNYGYTF.

The chain is built from TRBV28 and TRBJ2-7; 9 positions agree with TRBD2. The CDR3 extends over 13 amino acids. V shed 5 bases, J shed 5 bases, and the junction held 4 bases outside the gene matches. The germline CDR1 and CDR2 sequences are MDHEN and SYDVKM. The CDR3 is CASSPGGGDEQYF. In nucleotides, the CDR3 is TGTGCCAGCAGTCCTGGCGGGGGGGACGAGCAGTACTTC.

The chain employs TRBV6-1 and TRBJ1-6, with a tentative D call TRBD1 (6 bases). Trimming removed 5 bases from V and 9 bases from J, with 14 bases in between. The germline V gene encodes CDR1 MNHNS and CDR2 SASEGT. This CDR3 is built from 14 residues. The CDR3 DNA reads TGTGCCAGCAGTATTCAGGGGCACAGTTCACCCCTCCACTTT. As protein: CASSIQGHSSPLHF.

The gene calls are TRBV30 and TRBJ2-7; D is undetermined. The germline CDR1 and CDR2 sequences are GTSNPN and SVGIG (reference sequence). Trimming removed 3 bases at V and 9 bases at J, with 12 bases between. The CDR3 is 11 residues long. The DNA of the CDR3 is TGTGCCTGGAGCGCCTTGCTAGGGCAGTACTTC. Protein sequence: CAWSALLGQYF.

The chain is built from TRBV5-6 and TRBJ2-7, with D perhaps matching TRBD2 (6 bases). CDR1 is SGHDT and CDR2 is YYEEEE in the germline V gene. Trimming shortened V by 1 base and J by 3 bases, and 14 bases separated the two germline ends. The CDR3 length is 15 residues. The CDR3 coding sequence is TGTGCCAGCAGCTTGTCCCGGCTGGGGGGCTACGAGCAGTACTTC. It translates to CASSLSRLGGYEQYF.

This clone occurred once. The gene calls are TRBV19 and TRBJ2-1; 7 bases match TRBD1. The length of the CDR3 is 14 residues. The germline V gene encodes CDR1 LNHDA and CDR2 SQIVND (reference sequence). Trimming removed 4 bases from V and 7 bases from J; junction bases left unmatched: 7. DNA of the CDR3: TGTGCCAGTAGTACCCAGACAGGGAGAAATGAGCAGTTCTTC. It is translated as CASSTQTGRNEQFF.

This sequence joins TRBV5-1 and TRBJ2-3; the match to TRBD2 covers 8 bases. Germline V lookup: CDR1 SGHRS, CDR2 YFSETQ. This CDR3 region has 14 residues. Unmatched junction bases numbered 4, after V lost 3 bases and J lost 4 bases. CDR3 DNA sequence: TGCGCCAGCAGCTCCGGACTAGCATCAGATACGCAGTATTTT. This gives the protein CASSSGLASDTQYF.

The V call is TRBV29-1, the J call TRBJ2-3, with TRBD1 matching over 12 bases. Germline V gene sequence: CDR1 SQVTM, CDR2 ANQGSEA. This CDR3 region has 15 residues. Trimming took 8 bases from V and 0 from J; bases not matched to a gene: 6. The CDR3 DNA follows: TGCAGCCTGCTGGGACAGGGGGCTAGCACAGATACGCAGTATTTT. It is translated as CSLLGQGASTDTQYF.

V gene TRBV5-1 combines with J gene TRBJ1-5, with D possibly TRBD1 on 6 matching bases. Per germline, CDR1 SGHRS and CDR2 YFSETQ. CDR3 length: 15 residues. The V and J ends lost 0 bases and 5 bases respectively, with 12 bases between them. DNA of the CDR3: TGCGCCAGCAGCTTGGATTCTGGGGGCGATCAGCCCCAGCATTTT. Translation gives CASSLDSGGDQPQHF.

This clone showed up just a few times. This rearrangement joins TRBV13 to TRBJ1-1; 8 bases match TRBD1. The CDR3 covers 15 residues. Trimming at V came to 5 bases and at J to 0 bases, leaving 5 bases not matched to a gene. From germline, CDR1 is PRHDT and CDR2 FYEKMQ (reference sequence). CDR3 in amino acids: CASSATGAVNTEAFF. The DNA of the CDR3 is TGTGCCAGCAGCGCGACAGGGGCCGTGAACACTGAAGCTTTCTTT.

The V and J genes are TRBV4-1 and TRBJ1-3; D call uncertain. V shed 1 base and J shed 0 bases, with 4 bases lying between them. The CDR3 is made up of 14 amino acids. Germline V gene data show CDR1 as MGHRA and CDR2 as YSYEKL. CDR3 loop: CASSQVRSGNTIYF. CDR3 DNA: TGCGCCAGCAGCCAAGTCCGCTCTGGAAACACCATATATTTT.

This clone was picked up one time. The chain has TRBV5-1 and TRBJ2-5; weak D call: TRBD2 (5 bases). The V end lost 2 bases, the J end lost 5 bases, and 10 bases lay between the germline ends. This CDR3 has 13 residues. Looked up from germline, CDR1 is SGHRS and CDR2 is YFSETQ. CDR3: CASSFEGAETQYF. The DNA of the CDR3 is TGCGCCAGCAGCTTTGAGGGAGCGGAGACCCAGTACTTC.

The chain couples TRBV2 to TRBJ2-5, with TRBD1 matching over 8 bases. J was trimmed by 1 base and V by 6 bases; bases with no gene match: 4. CDR3 length: 14 residues. Per germline, CDR1 SNHLY and CDR2 FYNNEI. The CDR3: CASSAQGGQETQYF. The CDR3, as DNA: TGTGCCAGCAGCGCACAGGGGGGCCAAGAGACCCAGTACTTC.

This chain joins TRBV29-1 and TRBJ2-3; D possibly corresponds to TRBD1 (7 bases). The CDR3 has 15 residues. V was shortened by 5 bases and J by 5 bases, with 20 bases between the two germline ends. Germline lookup yields CDR1 SQVTM and CDR2 ANQGSEA. The chain's CDR3 is CSVSGDRTGEDTQYF. The CDR3 DNA reads as TGCAGCGTTTCGGGGGACAGAACGGGGGAAGATACGCAGTATTTT.

The table lists this clone with a count of one. V is TRBV18 and J is TRBJ1-5; tentative D call: TRBD1 (6 bases). Trimming pared 4 bases from V and 5 bases from J, leaving 9 bases between. From germline, CDR1 is KGHSH and CDR2 LQKENI. The CDR3 covers 13 residues. The CDR3 here is CASSRDTYQPQHF. As DNA, the CDR3 is TGTGCCAGCTCACGGGACACGTATCAGCCCCAGCATTTT.

The chain recombines TRBV28 with TRBJ2-7; TRBD2 aligns across 12 bases. CDR1 and CDR2 from the germline V gene are MDHEN and SYDVKM. J gave up 4 bases and V 6 bases, and 4 bases lay outside the gene matches. The CDR3 consists of 14 residues. CDR3 sequence (DNA): TGTGCCAGCAGCAGACTAGCGGGAGTGTACGAGCAGTACTTC. Its translation: CASSRLAGVYEQYF.

This chain joins TRBV7-2 and TRBJ2-1, with D hard to call. Germline V gives CDR1 SGHTA, CDR2 FQGNSA. The CDR3 runs to 14 residues. With 4 bases removed from V and 6 bases from J, the gap between germline ends came to 13 bases. The CDR3 sequence is CASSSPFPPNEQFF. CDR3 DNA: TGTGCCAGCAGCTCCCCTTTCCCCCCCAATGAGCAGTTCTTC.

V usage is TRBV11-2 and J usage is TRBJ1-5; tentatively, D is TRBD1 (5 bases). From germline, CDR1 is SGHAT and CDR2 FQNNGV. The CDR3 contains 13 residues. V lost 2 bases to trimming and J lost 6 bases, with 8 bases between them. The CDR3 DNA follows: TGTGCCAGCAGCTTACAGGGAAGTCAGCCCCAGCATTTT. Its protein is CASSLQGSQPQHF.

The chain uses TRBV4-1 and TRBJ2-2, with D possibly TRBD2 on 5 matching bases. Germline assignment: CDR1 MGHRA and CDR2 YSYEKL. CDR3 length: 17 residues. Trimming cost V 0 bases and J 7 bases, with 18 bases left between them. This CDR3 reads CASSQDFFSGLGGELFF. CDR3 DNA: TGCGCCAGCAGCCAAGATTTTTTTTCGGGGTTAGGCGGGGAGCTGTTTTTT.

The CDR3: CASSIGQAGTEAFF. The CDR3 DNA sequence: TGTGCCAGTAGTATTGGGCAGGCGGGAACTGAAGCTTTCTTT. The chain recombines TRBV19 with TRBJ1-1, with no clear D. Between the trimmed V and J ends, which lost 3 bases and 5 bases, there was a span of 13 bases. The CDR3 has 14 residues. The germline gives CDR1 LNHDA, CDR2 SQIVND (reference sequence). Full variable domain (outside the CDR3, taken from reference TRBV19 and TRBJ1-1): DGGITQSPKYLFRKEGQNVTLSCEQNLNHDAMYWYRQDPGQGLRLIYYSQIVNDFQKGDIAEGYSVSREKKESFPLTVTSAQKNPTAFYLCASSIGQAGTEAFFGQGTRLTVV.